The clone carrying this T cell receptor beta chain is categorized as medium-sized. Its antigen is currently unknown. Constant-region reverse primers amplified full-length variable regions, followed by semi-nested Nested Universal Primer A PCR. Each CDR3 protein gets one entry after TCRdb re-called the 5' RACE reads with MiXCR. The table lists several thousand distinct CDR3 sequences, roughly 16% of them singletons. V lost 6 bases to trimming and J lost 6 bases, with 12 bases between them. Germline assignment: CDR1 SNHLY and CDR2 FYNNEI. The CDR3 is 12 amino acids. The study, taken as a whole, reports: The larger cohort examined one V-J beta rearrangement, not whole repertoires.

Memory CD4+ T cells were sorted as CD4+CD45RO+CD25- cells. This chain joins TRBV2 and TRBJ2-7; no clear D gene. This TCR came from a female donor with breast cancer. Sequenced material: memory CD4+ T cells sorted from blood. Specified subset: memory CD4+ T cells, CD4+CD45RO+CD25-. The CDR3 sequence: CASRGDVGEQYF. In DNA form, the CDR3 reads TGTGCCAGCAGAGGTGATGTGGGCGAGCAGTACTTC.